This TCR beta chain was recorded in a study of CD8 T cells in Susac syndrome. The CDR3 totals 11 residues. V shed 6 bases and J shed 4 bases, with 7 bases lying between them. In germline, CDR1 is LGHNT, CDR2 FRNRAP. CD8+ and CD4+ T cells from blood underwent TCR beta sequencing. Healthy donors, matched for age and sex, constituted the control group. Negative isolation yielded CD8+ and CD4+ T cells; FACS enriched TEMRA cells. RNA totalling roughly 0.45 to 1 ug underwent reverse transcription with random hexamers. TCR beta CDR3 was amplified by immunoSEQ multiplex PCR. This amplification extended across 54 Vbeta and 13 Jbeta segments. TCRdb re-analysed the immunoSEQ multiplex PCR reads in MiXCR, keeping a single row per CDR3 protein. The table records approximately 170,000 distinct CDR3 sequences, roughly nine tenths of them present only once.

Sample: CD4+ T cells from PBMCs. V usage is TRBV12-5 and J usage is TRBJ2-7, with D hard to call. The receptor comes from a human donor in good health. The CDR3 region has the DNA TGTGCTAGTGGCTCCCATTACGAGCAGTACTTC. Protein: CASGSHYEQYF.